This TCR beta chain was observed in a study of T cells in Graves' hyperthyroidism and ophthalmopathy. Points from the study as a whole: Most expanded thyroid clonotypes above 0.001 recurred in blood. The model identified upcoming ophthalmopathy a median approximately 6.4 months ahead of onset.

This clonotype occurred a few times. Its antigen remains unknown. Ophthalmopathy in the patients scored at least 3 on Clinical Activity Score and at least 4 on NOSPECS grade, lasting under 3 months. Patients were excluded for uncontrolled infection, other autoimmune disease, pregnancy or lactation. There were TCR beta CDR3 regions amplified from RNA transcripts. A first-round RT-PCR of the TCR CDR3 used the HTBI primer set. Via MiXCR, TCRdb re-called the multiplex PCR reads, giving one row per CDR3 protein. Among 490,000 or so distinct CDR3 sequences listed, 15% to 20% were seen once. Germline V gene sequence: CDR1 MNHNS, CDR2 SASEGT. Trimming took 2 bases from V and 8 from J, leaving 16 bases between them. The CDR3 is made up of 15 amino acids.

Source material: blood. The rearrangement uses TRBV6-1 and TRBJ2-4; TRBD1 is a possible D gene (6 bases). The sequence derives from a man aged 40-55 years with Graves' ophthalmopathy. DNA for the CDR3: TGTGCCAGCAGTGAACATGGACAGAGGTTGGACATTCAGTACTTC. Its protein is CASSEHGQRLDIQYF.